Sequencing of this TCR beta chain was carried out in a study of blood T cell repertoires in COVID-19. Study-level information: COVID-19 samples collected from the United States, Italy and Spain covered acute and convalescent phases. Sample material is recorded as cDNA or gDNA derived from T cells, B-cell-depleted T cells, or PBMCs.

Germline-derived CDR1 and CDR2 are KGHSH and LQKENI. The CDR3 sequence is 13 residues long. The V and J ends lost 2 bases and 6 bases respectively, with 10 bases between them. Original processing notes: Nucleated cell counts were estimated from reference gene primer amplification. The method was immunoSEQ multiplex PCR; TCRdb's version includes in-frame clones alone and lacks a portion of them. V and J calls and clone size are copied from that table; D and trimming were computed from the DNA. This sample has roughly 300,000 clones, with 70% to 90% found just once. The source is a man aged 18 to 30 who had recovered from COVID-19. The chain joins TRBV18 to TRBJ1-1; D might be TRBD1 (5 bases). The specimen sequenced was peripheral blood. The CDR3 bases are TGTGCCAGCTCACCAGGGGACTTTTCTGAAGCTTTCTTT. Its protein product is CASSPGDFSEAFF.